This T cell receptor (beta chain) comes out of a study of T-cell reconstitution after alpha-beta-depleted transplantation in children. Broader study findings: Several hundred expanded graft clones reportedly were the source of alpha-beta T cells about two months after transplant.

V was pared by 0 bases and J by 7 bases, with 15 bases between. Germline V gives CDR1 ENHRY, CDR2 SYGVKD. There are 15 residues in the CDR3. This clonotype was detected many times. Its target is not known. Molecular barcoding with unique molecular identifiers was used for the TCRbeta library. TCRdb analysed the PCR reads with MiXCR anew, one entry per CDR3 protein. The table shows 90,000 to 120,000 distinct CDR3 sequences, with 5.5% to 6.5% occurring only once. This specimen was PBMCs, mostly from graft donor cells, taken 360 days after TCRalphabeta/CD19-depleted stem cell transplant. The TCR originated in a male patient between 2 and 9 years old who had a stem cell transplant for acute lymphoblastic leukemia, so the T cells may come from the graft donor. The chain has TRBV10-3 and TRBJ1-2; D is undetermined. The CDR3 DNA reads TGTGCCATCAGTGAGTCTAGATGGGGTGTAACTGGCTACACCTTC. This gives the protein CAISESRWGVTGYTF.